This entry features one TCR beta chain sequence. The data belong to a study of cytotoxic CD8 clonotypes in ibrutinib-treated CLL. Clones were sequenced by immunoSEQ multiplex PCR, and TCRdb holds only the in-frame ones, with some missing. This table has almost 250,000 clones, about three quarters appearing once. CDR1 MNHNS and CDR2 SASEGT come from the germline V gene. Between the trimmed V and J ends, which lost 0 bases and 7 bases, there was a span of 7 bases. This CDR3 region has 12 residues. The material was PBMCs, obtained after 24 months of ibrutinib treatment. The receptor comes from a human donor with chronic lymphocytic leukemia. This chain joins TRBV6-1 and TRBJ2-7; D is unclear. The CDR3 sequence: CASSEAMAEQYF. The CDR3 DNA reads TGTGCCAGCAGTGAAGCTATGGCGGAGCAGTACTTC.